This TCR beta chain emerged from a study of blood T cell repertoires in COVID-19. Libraries were prepared by immunoSEQ multiplex PCR; TCRdb keeps only in-frame clonotypes and omits some of them. The data contain 120,000 to 150,000 clones, roughly 80% of them singletons. The CDR3 loop spans 13 amino acids. Trimming left V 4 bases short and J 4 bases short, with 10 bases between. Sequences were obtained from PBMCs or T cells enriched from blood (not recorded which). The sequence was collected from a man aged 35-49 years with acute COVID-19. V gene TRBV12-3 or TRBV12-4 combines with J gene TRBJ2-5, with D tentatively TRBD1 (5 bases). The CDR3 region is CASSWSGRETQYF. The CDR3 region has the DNA TGTGCCAGCAGTTGGTCAGGGCGAGAGACCCAGTACTTC.